These 24 T cell receptor beta chains originate from one sample sequenced in a study of T cell responses to AZD1222 COVID-19 vaccine. The method was immunoSEQ multiplex PCR; TCRdb's version includes in-frame clones alone and lacks a portion of them. This table has 150,000 or so clones, approximately 90% appearing once. Sample: peripheral blood, taken on day 0 of AZD1222 vaccination. These TCRs come from an adult in good health.

This clone was counted a few times. The chain couples TRBV6-5 to TRBJ1-1; D is undetermined. Looked up from germline, CDR1 is MNHEY and CDR2 is SVGAGI. V lost 0 bases and J lost 3, with 11 bases in between. The CDR3 runs 15 residues. The chain's CDR3 is CASSYSYLGDTEAFF. CDR3 DNA sequence: TGTGCCAGCAGTTACTCGTACCTCGGGGACACTGAAGCTTTCTTT.

The J gene is TRBJ1-2, the V gene TRBV30; D is uncertain. Germline assignment: CDR1 GTSNPN and CDR2 SVGIG (reference sequence). Trimming stripped 5 bases from V and 8 bases from J, with 12 bases between. CDR3 size: 11 residues. The CDR3 DNA follows: TGTGCCTGGGGAGGCAGCGCCGGCTACACCTTC. Protein product: CAWGGSAGYTF.

The chain employs TRBV27 and TRBJ1-4, with 8 bases fitting TRBD1. Trimming took 8 bases from V and 5 from J; bases not matched to a gene: 10. Per germline, CDR1 MNHEY and CDR2 SMNVEV (reference sequence). The CDR3 extends over 15 amino acids. The CDR3 spells CASAGRDRPNEKLFF. The DNA of the CDR3 is TGTGCCAGCGCTGGCCGGGACAGGCCAAATGAAAAACTGTTTTTT.

This clone was seen only once. This chain links TRBV28 with TRBJ2-7; no firm D call. CDR1 and CDR2 from the germline V gene are MDHEN and SYDVKM. This CDR3 is built from 15 residues. The V and J ends lost 6 bases and 7 bases respectively, with 22 bases between them. The CDR3 region has the DNA TGTGCCAGCAGCCCGCTAGGATTCAAAGTGGGGGAGCAGTACTTC. This translates into CASSPLGFKVGEQYF.

The chain has TRBV4-1 and TRBJ2-1, with 11 bases lining up with TRBD2. V lost 2 bases, J lost 7 bases, and 7 bases stayed unmatched. Germline loops: CDR1 MGHRA, CDR2 YSYEKL. The CDR3 runs 16 residues. CDR3 loop: CASSQFTSGSRNEQFF. The CDR3 bases are TGCGCCAGCAGCCAATTTACTAGCGGGAGTAGGAATGAGCAGTTCTTC.

V is TRBV10-3 and J is TRBJ2-6; TRBD1 or TRBD2 may be the D gene (5 bases each). V gave up 4 bases and J gave up 2 bases, with 12 bases separating them. This CDR3 has 16 residues. The V gene's germline CDR1 is ENHRY and CDR2 SYGVKD. For the CDR3, the DNA is TGTGCCATCAGTGGGGGGACCCTGGCTGGGGCCAACGTCCTGACTTTC. Residues: CAISGGTLAGANVLTF.

This clone has a single count. V gene TRBV19 combines with J gene TRBJ2-1, with 8 bases lining up with TRBD1. Germline CDR1 reads LNHDA; CDR2 reads SQIVND (reference sequence). This CDR3 is built from 14 residues. V shed 0 bases and J 12 bases; nucleotides not matched to a gene: 7. CDR3 in amino acids: CASSIDRGGTGQFF. DNA of the CDR3: TGTGCCAGTAGTATAGATCGCGGCGGGACAGGGCAGTTCTTC.

V is TRBV18 and J is TRBJ2-1; D unclear. Trimming shortened V by 3 bases and J by 5 bases, and 8 bases separated the two germline ends. The germline CDR1 and CDR2 sequences are KGHSH and LQKENI. The length of the CDR3 is 13 residues. As DNA, the CDR3 is TGTGCCAGCTCACCGACTTTAAACAATGAGCAGTTCTTC. The encoded protein is CASSPTLNNEQFF.

The chain links TRBV4-3 to TRBJ2-2, with D uncertain. Germline lookup yields CDR1 LGHNA and CDR2 YSLEER. This CDR3 spans 18 amino acids. The V gene lost 0 bases and the J gene lost 5 bases, with 19 bases spanning the gap. This chain's CDR3 is CASSQDHHLGKLTGELFF. The DNA of the CDR3 is TGCGCCAGCAGCCAAGATCACCATTTGGGGAAATTGACCGGGGAGCTGTTTTTT.

The DNA of the CDR3 is TGTGCCAGCAGTTACTCGGCCCCGGAGGCCAACACCATATATTTT. It yields the protein CASSYSAPEANTIYF. The V call is TRBV6-5, the J call TRBJ1-3, with no clear D. Trimming shortened V by 0 bases and J by 7 bases, and 13 bases separated the two germline ends. The CDR3 has 15 residues. Germline V gives CDR1 MNHEY, CDR2 SVGAGI.

The chain combines TRBV5-1 with TRBJ2-1; 12 bases agree with TRBD1. V lost 0 bases and J lost 5; bases outside the gene matches: 3. This CDR3 spans 16 amino acids. CDR1 and CDR2 from the germline V gene are SGHRS and YFSETQ. CDR3 protein: CASSLGDRGRDNEQFF. The CDR3 bases are TGCGCCAGCAGCTTGGGGGACAGGGGGCGCGACAATGAGCAGTTCTTC.

The rearrangement joins TRBV19 to TRBJ2-3; a possible D gene is TRBD2 (5 bases). V lost 3 bases and J 2 bases, leaving 15 bases between the germline ends. This CDR3 has 16 residues. In germline, CDR1 is LNHDA, CDR2 SQIVND (reference sequence). CDR3 sequence reads: CASSIQGRTSTDTQYF. The CDR3 bases are TGTGCCAGTAGTATTCAAGGGAGAACCTCCACAGATACGCAGTATTTT. Full variable domain (remainder filled in from reference TRBV19 and TRBJ2-3): DGGITQSPKYLFRKEGQNVTLSCEQNLNHDAMYWYRQDPGQGLRLIYYSQIVNDFQKGDIAEGYSVSREKKESFPLTVTSAQKNPTAFYLCASSIQGRTSTDTQYFGPGTRLTVL.

This clone was found once. This chain connects TRBV29-1 to TRBJ2-6; D possibly corresponds to TRBD2 (5 bases). CDR1 is SQVTM and CDR2 is ANQGSEA in the germline V gene. V was clipped by 2 bases and J by 1 base, with 15 bases between them. The CDR3 runs to 17 residues. CDR3 DNA sequence: TGCAGCGTTGAATATCAAGGCGGGCAGTCTGGGGCCAACGTCCTGACTTTC. This translates into CSVEYQGGQSGANVLTF.

The V call is TRBV10-2, the J call TRBJ2-1, with TRBD2 matching 12 bases. The CDR3 contains 17 residues. After removal of 7 bases from V and 8 bases from J, the junction contained 15 bases not matched to a gene. Germline CDR1 and CDR2: WSHSY and SAAADI. This CDR3 reads CASTSSLAGGPDDEQFF. The CDR3, as DNA: TGCGCCAGCACCTCTTCTCTAGCGGGAGGGCCTGACGATGAGCAGTTCTTC.

The chain combines TRBV28 with TRBJ1-4; D unresolved. Germline-derived CDR1 and CDR2 are MDHEN and SYDVKM. The V end lost 2 bases, the J end lost 8 bases, and 6 bases lay between the germline ends. CDR3 length: 12 amino acids. CDR3 sequence: CASSLPTEKLFF. CDR3 nucleotide sequence: TGTGCCAGCAGTTTACCAACGGAAAAACTGTTTTTT.

This sequence joins TRBV7-9 and TRBJ2-1; 11 nucleotides line up with TRBD2. The CDR3 contains 16 residues. The trim removed 4 bases at V and 4 bases at J, leaving 6 bases unmatched. Germline loops: CDR1 SEHNR, CDR2 FQNEAQ (reference sequence). Here the CDR3 reads CASSSTGTSGYNEQFF. CDR3 DNA sequence: TGTGCCAGCAGCTCGACCGGGACTAGCGGATACAATGAGCAGTTCTTC. Combining the CDR3 with reference TRBV7-9 and TRBJ2-1 gives the whole variable domain DTGVSQNPRHKITKRGQNVTFRCDPISEHNRLYWYRQTLGQGPEFLTYFQNEAQLEKSRLLSDRFSAERPKGSFSTLEIQRTEQGDSAMYLCASSSTGTSGYNEQFFGPGTRLTVL.

V usage is TRBV7-2 and J usage is TRBJ1-5, with D possibly TRBD1 on 5 matching bases. CDR1 SGHTA and CDR2 FQGNSA come from the germline V gene. This CDR3 has 13 residues. Between the trimmed V and J ends, which lost 3 bases and 2 bases, there was a span of 5 bases. CDR3 sequence (DNA): TGTGCCAGCAGCTTGACAGGCAATCAGCCCCAGCATTTT. Translation: CASSLTGNQPQHF. Complete variable domain (other parts from reference TRBV7-2 and TRBJ1-5): GAGVSQSPSNKVTEKGKDVELRCDPISGHTALYWYRQSLGQGLEFLIYFQGNSAPDKSGLPSDRFSAERTGGSVSTLTIQRTQQEDSAVYLCASSLTGNQPQHFGDGTRLSIL.

The genes are TRBV5-6 and TRBJ2-3; D perhaps matches TRBD2 (6 bases). CDR1 SGHDT and CDR2 YYEEEE come from the germline V gene. The CDR3 loop spans 15 amino acids. Trimming stripped 3 bases from V and 1 base from J, with 12 bases between. The CDR3 DNA follows: TGTGCCAGCAGCTCCGGGACTCGACGCACAGATACGCAGTATTTT. Encoded protein: CASSSGTRRTDTQYF.

This chain connects TRBV28 to TRBJ2-1; D gene unclear. Trimming removed 4 bases from V and 15 bases from J, with 22 bases in between. This CDR3 has 14 residues. Germline V CDR1 and CDR2: MDHEN, SYDVKM. CDR3 DNA: TGTGCCAGCAGTTCCCTCTTGCCCCTAAGGTATCTGTTCTTC. Translating gives CASSSLLPLRYLFF.

The CDR3 sequence: CASSFSMGVTGIEQFF. In DNA form, the CDR3 reads TGCGCCAGCAGCTTCAGTATGGGTGTGACGGGAATTGAGCAGTTCTTC. The chain recombines TRBV5-1 with TRBJ2-1, with D possibly being TRBD2 (5 bases). Trimming stripped 2 bases from V and 9 bases from J, with 21 bases between. This CDR3 region has 16 residues. Germline CDR1 and CDR2: SGHRS and YFSETQ.

V usage is TRBV4-1 and J usage is TRBJ2-2, with 10 bases aligning to TRBD2. The CDR3 has 17 amino acids. Germline V gene sequence: CDR1 MGHRA, CDR2 YSYEKL. Germline trimming cut 2 bases from V and 5 bases from J; bases unmatched to any gene: 8. This chain's CDR3 is CASSQTRLAGVTGELFF. DNA of the CDR3: TGCGCCAGCAGCCAAACGAGGCTAGCGGGAGTGACCGGGGAGCTGTTTTTT.

This clone has just one count. The rearrangement uses TRBV27 and TRBJ2-1, with 7 bases aligning to TRBD1. The CDR3 runs 14 residues. Losses at the gene ends were 5 bases for V and 7 bases for J; bases not matched to a gene: 8. Germline V gene sequence: CDR1 MNHEY, CDR2 SMNVEV (reference sequence). CDR3 protein: CASSGAGGRNEQFF. As DNA, the CDR3 is TGTGCCAGCAGTGGGGCAGGGGGTAGAAATGAGCAGTTCTTC.

The chain combines TRBV5-4 with TRBJ1-1; D possibly corresponds to TRBD1 (5 bases). Germline V gives CDR1 SGHNT, CDR2 YYREEE (reference sequence). Trimming stripped 3 bases from V and 5 bases from J, with 14 bases between. The CDR3 length is 14 residues. CDR3 protein: CASSSPGTETEAFF. As DNA, the CDR3 is TGTGCCAGCAGCTCCCCCGGGACTGAGACTGAAGCTTTCTTT.

V is TRBV6-4 and J is TRBJ2-3; 9 bases are shared with TRBD2. In germline, CDR1 is MRHNA, CDR2 SNTAGT. This CDR3 contains 18 residues. With V trimmed by 6 bases and J by 2 bases, 15 bases remained unmatched. The DNA of the CDR3 is TGTGCCAGCAGCCAAGGCAAAGCTAGCGGGATAAACACAGATACGCAGTATTTT. The encoded protein is CASSQGKASGINTDTQYF.